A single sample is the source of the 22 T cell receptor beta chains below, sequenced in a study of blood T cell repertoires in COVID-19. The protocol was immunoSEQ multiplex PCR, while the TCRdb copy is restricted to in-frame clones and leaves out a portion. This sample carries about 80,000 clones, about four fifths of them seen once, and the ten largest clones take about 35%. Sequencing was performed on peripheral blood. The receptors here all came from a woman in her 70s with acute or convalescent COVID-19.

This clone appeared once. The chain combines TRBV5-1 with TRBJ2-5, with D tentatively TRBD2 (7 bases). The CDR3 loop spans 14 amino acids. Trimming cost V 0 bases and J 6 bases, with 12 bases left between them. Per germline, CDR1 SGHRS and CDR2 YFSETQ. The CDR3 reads CASSLEGGYKTQYF. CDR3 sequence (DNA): TGCGCCAGCAGCTTGGAGGGGGGGTACAAGACCCAGTACTTC.

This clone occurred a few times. The CDR3, as DNA: TGTGCCAGCAGTTTAACAGGGTACAGCGAAAAACTGTTTTTT. It codes for CASSLTGYSEKLFF. The chain couples TRBV28 to TRBJ1-4; possible D gene TRBD1, 6 bases. The CDR3 extends over 14 amino acids. The germline CDR1 and CDR2 sequences are MDHEN and SYDVKM. Trimming shortened V by 2 bases and J by 8 bases, and 12 bases separated the two germline ends. Complete variable domain (other parts from reference TRBV28 and TRBJ1-4): DVKVTQSSRYLVKRTGEKVFLECVQDMDHENMFWYRQDPGLGLRLIYFSYDVKMKEKGDIPEGYSVSREKKERFSLILESASTNQTSMYLCASSLTGYSEKLFFGSGTQLSVL.

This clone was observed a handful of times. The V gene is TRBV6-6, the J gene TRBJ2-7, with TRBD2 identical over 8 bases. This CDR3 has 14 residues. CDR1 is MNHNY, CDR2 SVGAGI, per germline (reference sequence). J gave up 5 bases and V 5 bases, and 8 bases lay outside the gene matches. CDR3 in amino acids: CASSIAGTAHEQYF. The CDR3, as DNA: TGTGCCAGCAGTATAGCGGGAACGGCCCACGAGCAGTACTTC.

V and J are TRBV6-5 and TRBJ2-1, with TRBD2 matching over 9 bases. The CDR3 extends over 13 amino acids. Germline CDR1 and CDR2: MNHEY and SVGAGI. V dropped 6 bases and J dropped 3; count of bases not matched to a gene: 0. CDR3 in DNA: TGTGCCAGCAGGCGGGAGGGCTACAATGAGCAGTTCTTC. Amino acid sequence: CASRREGYNEQFF.

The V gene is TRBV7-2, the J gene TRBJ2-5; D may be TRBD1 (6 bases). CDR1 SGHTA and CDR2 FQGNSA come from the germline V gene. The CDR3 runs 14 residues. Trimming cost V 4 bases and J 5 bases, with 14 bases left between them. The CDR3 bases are TGTGCCAGCAGCTCCAACAGGGCAGTCGAGACCCAGTACTTC. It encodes CASSSNRAVETQYF.

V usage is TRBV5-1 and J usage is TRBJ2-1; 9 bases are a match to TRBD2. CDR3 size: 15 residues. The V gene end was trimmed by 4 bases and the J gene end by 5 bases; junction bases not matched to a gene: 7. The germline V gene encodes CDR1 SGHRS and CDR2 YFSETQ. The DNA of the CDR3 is TGCGCCAGCAGCGGATTAGCGGGAGCGGACAATGAGCAGTTCTTC. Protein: CASSGLAGADNEQFF.

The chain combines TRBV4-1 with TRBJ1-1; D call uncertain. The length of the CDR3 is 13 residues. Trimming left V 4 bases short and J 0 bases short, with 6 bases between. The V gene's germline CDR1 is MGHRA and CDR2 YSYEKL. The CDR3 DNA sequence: TGCGCCAGCAGCCGAGTAATGAACACTGAAGCTTTCTTT. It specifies CASSRVMNTEAFF.

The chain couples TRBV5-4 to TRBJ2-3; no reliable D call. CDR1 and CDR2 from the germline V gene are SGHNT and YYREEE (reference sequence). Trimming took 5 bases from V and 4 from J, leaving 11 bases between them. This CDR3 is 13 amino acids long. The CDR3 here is CASSRDFSDTQYF. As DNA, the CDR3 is TGTGCCAGCAGTCGTGACTTCTCAGATACGCAGTATTTT. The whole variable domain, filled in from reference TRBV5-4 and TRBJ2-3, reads ETGVTQSPTHLIKTRGQQVTLRCSSQSGHNTVSWYQQALGQGPQFIFQYYREEENGRGNFPPRFSGLQFPNYSSELNVNALELDDSALYLCASSRDFSDTQYFGPGTRLTVL.

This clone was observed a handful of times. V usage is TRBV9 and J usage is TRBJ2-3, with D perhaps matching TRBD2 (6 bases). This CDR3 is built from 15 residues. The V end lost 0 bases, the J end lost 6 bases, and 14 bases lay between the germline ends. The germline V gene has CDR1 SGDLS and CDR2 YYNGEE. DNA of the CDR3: TGTGCCAGCAGCGTAGGAGAGGGAGGTATCGATACGCAGTATTTT. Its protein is CASSVGEGGIDTQYF.

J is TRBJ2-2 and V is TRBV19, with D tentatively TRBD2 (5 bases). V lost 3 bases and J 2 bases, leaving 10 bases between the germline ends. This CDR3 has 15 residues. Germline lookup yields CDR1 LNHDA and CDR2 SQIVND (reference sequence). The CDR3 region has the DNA TGTGCCAGTAGTATCGGACTCTTTAACACCGGGGAGCTGTTTTTT. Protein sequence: CASSIGLFNTGELFF.

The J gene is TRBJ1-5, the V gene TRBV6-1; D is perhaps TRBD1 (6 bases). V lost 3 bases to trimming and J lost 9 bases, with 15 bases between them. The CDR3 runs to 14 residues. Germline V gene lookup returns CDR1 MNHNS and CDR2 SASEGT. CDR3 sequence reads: CASSEGQGPRPQHF. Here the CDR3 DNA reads TGTGCCAGCAGTGAGGGACAAGGCCCTAGGCCCCAGCATTTT.

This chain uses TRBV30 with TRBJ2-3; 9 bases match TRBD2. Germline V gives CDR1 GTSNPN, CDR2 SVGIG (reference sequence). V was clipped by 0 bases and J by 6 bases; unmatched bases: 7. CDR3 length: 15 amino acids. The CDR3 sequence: CAWSVGSGGQDTQYF. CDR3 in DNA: TGTGCCTGGAGTGTGGGGAGCGGGGGGCAGGATACGCAGTATTTT.

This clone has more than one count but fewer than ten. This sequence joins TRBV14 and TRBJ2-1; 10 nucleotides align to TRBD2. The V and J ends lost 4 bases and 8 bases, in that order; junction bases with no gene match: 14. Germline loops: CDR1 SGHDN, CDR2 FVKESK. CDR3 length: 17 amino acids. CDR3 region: CASSLLPLAGVVDEQFF. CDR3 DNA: TGTGCCAGCAGCCTCTTGCCTCTAGCGGGAGTCGTTGATGAGCAGTTCTTC.

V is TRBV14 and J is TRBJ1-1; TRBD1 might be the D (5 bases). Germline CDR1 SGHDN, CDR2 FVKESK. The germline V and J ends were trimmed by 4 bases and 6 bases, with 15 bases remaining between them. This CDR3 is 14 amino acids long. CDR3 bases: TGTGCCAGCAGCCTGGGGGGAGCGGTCCCTGAAGCTTTCTTT. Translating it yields CASSLGGAVPEAFF.

This chain's CDR3 is CASSPPGGAGNEQFF. The CDR3 nucleotides read TGTGCCAGCAGTCCCCCAGGGGGCGCGGGAAATGAGCAGTTCTTC. The V call is TRBV2, the J call TRBJ2-1, with 8 bases fitting TRBD1. The germline V gene encodes CDR1 SNHLY and CDR2 FYNNEI. After removal of 5 bases from V and 7 bases from J, the junction contained 10 bases not matched to a gene. This CDR3 is 15 amino acids long.

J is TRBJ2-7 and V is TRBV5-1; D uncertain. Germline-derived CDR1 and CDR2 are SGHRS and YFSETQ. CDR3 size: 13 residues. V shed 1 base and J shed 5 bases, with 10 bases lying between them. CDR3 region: CASSLTYLNEQYF. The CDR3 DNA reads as TGCGCCAGCAGCTTGACCTATTTAAACGAGCAGTACTTC.

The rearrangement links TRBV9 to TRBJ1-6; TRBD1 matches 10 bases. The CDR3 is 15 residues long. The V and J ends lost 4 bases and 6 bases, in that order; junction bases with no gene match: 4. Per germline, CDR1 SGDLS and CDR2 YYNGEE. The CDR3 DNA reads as TGTGCCAGCAGCTCGGGACAGGGGATTAATTCACCCCTCCACTTT. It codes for CASSSGQGINSPLHF.

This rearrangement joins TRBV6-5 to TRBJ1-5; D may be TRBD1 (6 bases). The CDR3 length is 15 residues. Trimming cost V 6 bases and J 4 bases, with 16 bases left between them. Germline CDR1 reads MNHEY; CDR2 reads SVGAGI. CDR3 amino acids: CASRGSTGSNQPQHF. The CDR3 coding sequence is TGTGCCAGCAGGGGATCGACAGGCTCAAATCAGCCCCAGCATTTT.

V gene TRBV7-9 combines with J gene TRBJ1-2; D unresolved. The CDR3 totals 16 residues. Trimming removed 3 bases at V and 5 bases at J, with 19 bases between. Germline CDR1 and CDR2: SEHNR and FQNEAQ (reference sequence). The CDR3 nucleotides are TGTGCCAGCAGCTTTCCCGCTGGGCAGCCCGATTATGGCTACACCTTC. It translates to CASSFPAGQPDYGYTF.

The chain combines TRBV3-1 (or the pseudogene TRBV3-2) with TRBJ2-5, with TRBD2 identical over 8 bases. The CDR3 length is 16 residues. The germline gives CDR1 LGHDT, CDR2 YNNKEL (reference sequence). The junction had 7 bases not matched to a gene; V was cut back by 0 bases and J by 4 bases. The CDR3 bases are TGTGCCAGCAGCCAAGATCTGGGCGGGAGGTCAGAGACCCAGTACTTC. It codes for CASSQDLGGRSETQYF.

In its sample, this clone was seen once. The CDR3 coding sequence is TGTGCCAGCAGCCAAGGGACCCTCGGGGTTGGCTACACCTTC. Amino acid sequence: CASSQGTLGVGYTF. The chain carries TRBV3-1 (or the pseudogene TRBV3-2) and TRBJ1-2; D uncertain. Germline V gene lookup returns CDR1 LGHDT and CDR2 YNNKEL (reference sequence). V was clipped by 1 base and J by 7 bases, with 13 bases between them. The CDR3 loop spans 14 amino acids.

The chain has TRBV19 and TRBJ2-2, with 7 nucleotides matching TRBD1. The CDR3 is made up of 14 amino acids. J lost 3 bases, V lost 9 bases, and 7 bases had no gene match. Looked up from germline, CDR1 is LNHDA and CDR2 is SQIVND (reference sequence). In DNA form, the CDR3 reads TGTGCCAGCGAAAAGACAGGGTACACCGGGGAGCTGTTTTTT. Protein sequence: CASEKTGYTGELFF.